This T cell receptor beta chain was identified in a study of T cell responses to AZD1222 COVID-19 vaccine. Findings of the study overall: Every sample of the repertoires postdated the peak T cell response.

Worth noting for this clone: What it binds is not known.

The table came from immunoSEQ multiplex PCR; TCRdb's copy has only in-frame clones and leaves some out. The profile shows tens of thousands of clones, almost 90% of them singletons. This CDR3 has 16 residues. This TCR derives from an adult in good health. The sample was peripheral blood, taken on day 0 of AZD1222 vaccination. The J gene is TRBJ2-1, the V gene TRBV12-2; the table names TRBD2, a call not compared with the DNA. TRBV12-2 is deemed a pseudogene. Here the CDR3 reads CASRLVVGSLGNEQFF. CDR3 nucleotides: TGTGCAAGTCGCTTAGTAGTAGGGAGCCTGGGCAATGAGCAGTTCTTC.